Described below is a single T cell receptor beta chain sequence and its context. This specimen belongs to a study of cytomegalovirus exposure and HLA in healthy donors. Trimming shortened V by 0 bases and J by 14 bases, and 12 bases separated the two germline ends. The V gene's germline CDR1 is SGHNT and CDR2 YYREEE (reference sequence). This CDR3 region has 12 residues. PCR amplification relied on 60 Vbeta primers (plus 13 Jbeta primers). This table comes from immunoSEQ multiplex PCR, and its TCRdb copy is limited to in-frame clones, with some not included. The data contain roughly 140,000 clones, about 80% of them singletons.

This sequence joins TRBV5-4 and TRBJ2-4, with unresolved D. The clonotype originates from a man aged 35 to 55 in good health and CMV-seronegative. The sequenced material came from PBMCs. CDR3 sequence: CASSLALQVEYF. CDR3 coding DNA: TGTGCCAGCAGCTTGGCGTTGCAGGTGGAGTACTTC.